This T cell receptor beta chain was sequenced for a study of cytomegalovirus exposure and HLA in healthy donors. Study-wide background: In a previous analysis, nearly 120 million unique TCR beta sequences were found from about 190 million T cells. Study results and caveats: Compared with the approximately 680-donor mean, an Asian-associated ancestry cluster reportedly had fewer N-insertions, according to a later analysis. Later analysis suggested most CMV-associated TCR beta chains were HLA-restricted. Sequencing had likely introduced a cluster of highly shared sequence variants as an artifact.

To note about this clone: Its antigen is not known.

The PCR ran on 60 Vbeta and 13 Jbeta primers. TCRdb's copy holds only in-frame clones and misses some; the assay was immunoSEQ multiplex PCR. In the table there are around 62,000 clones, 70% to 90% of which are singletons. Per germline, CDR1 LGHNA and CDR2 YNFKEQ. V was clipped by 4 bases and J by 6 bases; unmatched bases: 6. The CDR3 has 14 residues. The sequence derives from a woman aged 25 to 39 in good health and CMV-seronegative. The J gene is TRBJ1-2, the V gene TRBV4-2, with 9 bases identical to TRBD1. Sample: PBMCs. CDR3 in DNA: TGTGCCAGCAGCCCTACAGGGGGCAGGGATGGCTACACCTTC. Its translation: CASSPTGGRDGYTF.